This T cell receptor beta chain was identified during a study of PD-L1 blockade in urothelial cancer. Study as a whole: Male sex and bladder-origin urothelial cancer were recorded for about 85% of the roughly 30 patients. Study observations and caveats: Blood clones associated with the tumor expanded more at 3 weeks in durable-benefit patients.

As for this clone: Its target is unknown.

The germline CDR1 and CDR2 sequences are SGHTA and FQGNSA. This CDR3 is built from 14 residues. V trimming: 5 bases; J trimming: 7 bases; junction bases outside the gene matches: 10. The study collected 1 to 8 samples per patient, pretreatment and on-treatment. Clones were sequenced by immunoSEQ multiplex PCR, and TCRdb holds only the in-frame ones, with some missing. The sample records about 91,000 clones, approximately 90% being singletons. The material sequenced was PBMCs, taken around atezolizumab (anti-PD-L1) treatment. The gene calls are TRBV7-2 and TRBJ2-7, with TRBD1 matching over 8 bases. The sequence was obtained from a man in his 60s with urothelial cancer. CDR3 sequence reads: CASSQRQGNHEQYF. The CDR3 DNA sequence: TGTGCCAGCAGCCAGAGACAGGGGAATCATGAGCAGTACTTC.